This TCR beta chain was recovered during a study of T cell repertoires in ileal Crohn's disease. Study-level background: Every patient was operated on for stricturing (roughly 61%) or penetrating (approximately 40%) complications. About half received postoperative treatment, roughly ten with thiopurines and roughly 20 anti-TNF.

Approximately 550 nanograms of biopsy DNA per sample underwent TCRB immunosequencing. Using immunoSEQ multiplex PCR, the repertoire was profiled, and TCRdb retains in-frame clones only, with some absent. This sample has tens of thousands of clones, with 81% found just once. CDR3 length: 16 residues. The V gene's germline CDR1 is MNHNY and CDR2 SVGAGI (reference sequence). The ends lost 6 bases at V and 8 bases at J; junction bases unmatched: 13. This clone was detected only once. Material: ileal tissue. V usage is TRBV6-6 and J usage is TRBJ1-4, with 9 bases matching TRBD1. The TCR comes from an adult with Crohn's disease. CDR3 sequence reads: CASSTTRTGAGEKLFF. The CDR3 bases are TGTGCCAGCAGCACTACCCGGACAGGGGCAGGGGAAAAACTGTTTTTT.